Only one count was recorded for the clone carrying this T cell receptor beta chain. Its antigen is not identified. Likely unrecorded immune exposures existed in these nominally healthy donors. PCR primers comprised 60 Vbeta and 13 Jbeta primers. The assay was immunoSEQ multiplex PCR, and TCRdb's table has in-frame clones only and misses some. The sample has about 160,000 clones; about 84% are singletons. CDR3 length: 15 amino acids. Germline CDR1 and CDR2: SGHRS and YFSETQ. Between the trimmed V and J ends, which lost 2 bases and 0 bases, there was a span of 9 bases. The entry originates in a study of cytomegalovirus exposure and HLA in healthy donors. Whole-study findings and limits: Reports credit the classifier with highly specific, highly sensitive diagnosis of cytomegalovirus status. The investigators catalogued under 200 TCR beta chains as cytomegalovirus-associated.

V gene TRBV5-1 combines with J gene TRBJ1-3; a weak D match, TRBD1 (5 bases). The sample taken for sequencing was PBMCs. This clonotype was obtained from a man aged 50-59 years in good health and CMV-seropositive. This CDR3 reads CASSFDSSSGNTIYF. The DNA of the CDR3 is TGCGCCAGCAGCTTCGACAGTAGCTCTGGAAACACCATATATTTT. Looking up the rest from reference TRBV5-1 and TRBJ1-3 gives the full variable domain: KAGVTQTPRYLIKTRGQQVTLSCSPISGHRSVSWYQQTPGQGLQFLFEYFSETQRNKGNFPGRFSGRQFSNSRSEMNVSTLELGDSALYLCASSFDSSSGNTIYFGEGSWLTVV.